Detailed here is one T cell receptor (beta chain). Its antigen is unidentified. This record belongs to a study of OX40 agonist ivuxolimab in advanced cancers. At the level of the study: The patients received ivuxolimab by intravenous route every 2 weeks at 0.01 to 10 mg/kg.

Study-level findings and limits: At 0.1 to 3.0 mg/kg, CD4+ and CD8+ blood T cells expanded clonally by week 6. Relative to CD4+, CD8+ T cells held more expanded clones on average.

Repertoires were generated with immunoSEQ multiplex PCR, while TCRdb's copy carries only in-frame clones and drops some. This sample has 90,000 to 100,000 clones, with over 85% found just once. This material consisted of CD4+ or CD8+ T cells sorted from blood, taken in a trial of the OX40 agonist ivuxolimab. This receptor was taken from an adult with an advanced solid tumor such as melanoma, head and neck, liver or kidney cancer.

The CDR3 spells CASSIVGGNNEQYF. CDR3 DNA: TGTGCCAGTAGTATAGTGGGTGGAAACAACGAGCAGTACTTC. The chain has TRBV19 and TRBJ2-7; no definite D call. V was cut by 1 base and J by 5 bases, with 12 bases left in between. CDR3 length equals 14 residues. CDR1 is LNHDA and CDR2 is SQIVND in the germline V gene (reference sequence).